This record looks at one T cell receptor beta chain sequence and its context. The PCR used 60 Vbeta and 13 Jbeta primers. Method: immunoSEQ multiplex PCR; TCRdb's copy keeps in-frame clones and lacks some. The table records 150,000 to 200,000 clones, approximately 71% of them present only once. This entry comes from a study of cytomegalovirus exposure and HLA in healthy donors. The trim removed 4 bases at V and 3 bases at J, leaving 11 bases unmatched. Germline values: CDR1 SQVTM, CDR2 ANQGSEA. This CDR3 is built from 15 residues. Specimen: PBMCs. V is TRBV29-1 and J is TRBJ2-7; TRBD1 agrees at 8 bases. This receptor was obtained from a woman aged 40 to 55 in good health and CMV-seropositive. The CDR3 region is CSVVEGGQVNYEQYF. Written as DNA, the CDR3 is TGCAGCGTTGTCGAGGGGGGACAGGTCAACTACGAGCAGTACTTC.